This T cell receptor (beta chain) derives from a study of T cells after yellow fever vaccination. In the study overall: For low cell numbers, libraries were made with SMART-Seq v4 Ultra Low Input. Overall study results and limits: Peak timing came faster in the weaker secondary response, day 5 versus 15.

V lost 4 bases to trimming and J lost 9 bases, with 7 bases between them. The CDR3 runs 11 residues. TCR cDNA was made by 5'RACE template switching, adding a universal primer site and UMIs. TCRdb itself ran the 5' RACE reads through MiXCR, one entry per CDR3 protein. The repertoire holds around 310,000 distinct CDR3 sequences, with roughly 3.5% as singletons. This clonotype was seen a handful of times. Its antigen is as yet unknown. The chain carries TRBV12-3 or TRBV12-4 and TRBJ1-5; D is ambiguous. The TCR originated in a man between 18 and 29 years old who received the YFV17D yellow fever vaccine. The sequencing used PBMCs, collected on the day of the yellow fever booster vaccination. The CDR3 DNA is TGTGCCAGCAGTTATGTCGGGCCCCAGCATTTT. This sequence encodes CASSYVGPQHF.